What follows are 27 T cell receptor beta chains derived from one specimen sequenced in a study of blood T cells in healthy people across ages (dated by TCRdb to 2015 to 2017). The library was obtained by 5' RACE. The sequencing machine was an Illumina HiSeq 2500. A second PCR of about 7 to 12 cycles was run with a J-beta primer mix and a sample-barcoded 5' primer. TCRdb ran its own pipeline on the public reads, namely fastp trimming at Q25 and MiXCR clone calling, and kept in-frame beta chains. For every CDR3 protein sequence, its rows merge into one entry that carries the most common genes and DNA. For this sample the table gives hundreds of thousands of distinct CDR3 sequences, of which approximately 53% were detected only once. The ten biggest clones cover roughly 24% of the sample. Sample: blood. These receptors came from a man aged 40-49 years in good health.

Comment on this clonotype: The junction departs from the called germline gene at one end, perhaps through a read error. The chain uses TRBV5-5 and TRBJ2-3; 9 bases agree with TRBD2. Germline V gives CDR1 SGHKS, CDR2 YYEKEE (reference sequence). This CDR3 region has 14 residues. CDR3: CVSSLGLATDTQYF. In DNA, the CDR3 is TGTGTCAGCAGCTTGGGACTAGCCACAGATACGCAGTATTTT.

The CDR3 reads CSVGSLVGYEQYF. CDR3 coding DNA: TGCAGCGTTGGGTCCCTAGTGGGCTACGAGCAGTACTTC. V gene TRBV29-1 combines with J gene TRBJ2-7; no reliable D call. The germline gives CDR1 SQVTM, CDR2 ANQGSEA. V lost 4 bases and J 3 bases, leaving 13 bases between the germline ends. The CDR3 runs to 13 residues.

The chain joins TRBV4-2 to TRBJ2-3; TRBD2 aligns across 7 bases. This CDR3 spans 17 amino acids. V lost 0 bases and J lost 4; bases outside the gene matches: 10. Germline values: CDR1 LGHNA, CDR2 YNFKEQ. CDR3 DNA: TGTGCCAGCAGCCAAGAGGTGGGGGGGAGGGTAGCAGATACGCAGTATTTT. This gives the protein CASSQEVGGRVADTQYF.

The chain joins TRBV4-1 to TRBJ1-1; 8 bases align to TRBD1. Trimming took 5 bases from V and 4 from J; bases not matched to a gene: 9. The CDR3 extends over 15 amino acids. The germline CDR1 and CDR2 sequences are MGHRA and YSYEKL. In DNA form, the CDR3 reads TGCGCCAGCAGCACCCAGACAGGGGATGGCACTGAAGCTTTCTTT. This gives the protein CASSTQTGDGTEAFF.

J is TRBJ2-7 and V is TRBV5-1, with D tentatively TRBD2 (6 bases). The V end was cut by 7 bases, the J end by 4 bases, with 21 bases between. The CDR3 sequence is 15 residues long. CDR1 and CDR2 from the germline V gene are SGHRS and YFSETQ. CDR3 nucleotides: TGCGCCAGCCGTGGAATTGGCGGGGATTTATACGAGCAGTACTTC. It is translated as CASRGIGGDLYEQYF.

CDR3 in amino acids: CASSSRTGTIYEQYF. CDR3 bases: TGTGCCAGCAGCTCTAGGACAGGGACCATATACGAGCAGTACTTC. This chain joins TRBV7-2 and TRBJ2-7; 8 nucleotides match TRBD1. Germline loops: CDR1 SGHTA, CDR2 FQGNSA. The CDR3 sequence is 15 residues long. J was trimmed by 4 bases and V by 4 bases; bases with no gene match: 9.

The chain recombines TRBV20-1 with TRBJ2-3, with a tentative D call TRBD2 (9 bases). Germline V gene data show CDR1 as DFQATT and CDR2 as SNEGSKA (reference sequence). CDR3 length: 18 residues. V was clipped by 5 bases and J by 4 bases, with 28 bases between them. Here the CDR3 reads CSAPRGLAGRLGADTQYF. In DNA form, the CDR3 reads TGCAGTGCTCCCAGGGGGCTAGCGGGAAGGCTTGGGGCAGATACGCAGTATTTT.

This clonotype occurred many times. The chain combines TRBV7-3 with TRBJ2-3; 7 bases agree with TRBD2. With 1 base clipped from V and 8 bases from J, the junction kept 9 bases outside the gene matches. The length of the CDR3 is 15 residues. Germline V CDR1 and CDR2: SGHTA, FQGTGA. CDR3 region: CASSLNEGRAGTQYF. The DNA for the CDR3 is TGTGCCAGCAGCTTAAATGAGGGGAGGGCAGGTACGCAGTATTTT. The whole variable domain, filled in from reference TRBV7-3 and TRBJ2-3, reads GAGVSQTPSNKVTEKGKYVELRCDPISGHTALYWYRQSLGQGPEFLIYFQGTGAADDSGLPNDRFFAVRPEGSVSTLKIQRTERGDSAVYLCASSLNEGRAGTQYFGPGTRLTVL.

At least ten counts were recorded for this clonotype. The rearrangement joins TRBV7-9 to TRBJ1-5; D call uncertain. This CDR3 has 13 amino acids. V dropped 2 bases and J dropped 5 bases, with 7 bases sitting between them. Germline V CDR1 and CDR2: SEHNR, FQNEAQ (reference sequence). Written as DNA, the CDR3 is TGTGCCAGCAGCTTATACGGCGATCAGCCCCAGCATTTT. This encodes CASSLYGDQPQHF.

The chain uses TRBV15 and TRBJ2-7; 7 nucleotides match TRBD1. The tail of the sequence fits TRBJ2-5 better, so the J call may be wrong. Germline lookup yields CDR1 LNHNV and CDR2 YYDKDF (reference sequence). The CDR3 runs to 14 residues. CDR3 in DNA: TGTGCCACCAGCAGACCTGAGGGGGCCCAGACCCAGTACTTC. It specifies CATSRPEGAQTQYF.

J is TRBJ2-4 and V is TRBV20-1; D uncertain. The end of the DNA fits TRBJ2-5 better, so the J call may be wrong. The CDR3 spans 11 residues. Germline-derived CDR1 and CDR2 are DFQATT and SNEGSKA (reference sequence). DNA for the CDR3: TGCAGTGCTAGGGCGCTCGAGACCCAGTACTTC. This translates into CSARALETQYF.

J is TRBJ2-7 and V is TRBV7-2; maybe TRBD2 (6 bases). V lost 5 bases and J lost 1, with 15 bases in between. Per the germline V gene, CDR1 is SGHTA and CDR2 is FQGNSA. This CDR3 spans 15 amino acids. The CDR3, as DNA: TGTGCCAGCAGCCCAGCACAGACTAGATCCTACGAGCAGTACTTC. Its protein is CASSPAQTRSYEQYF.

This clonotype has just a few counts. CDR3 bases: TGTGCCATCAGTAGCGGGGGCCGCCAAGAGACCCAGTACTTC. Translated: CAISSGGRQETQYF. The chain links TRBV10-3 to TRBJ2-5; 8 bases map to TRBD2. The CDR3 has 14 residues. The V gene end was trimmed by 5 bases and the J gene end by 1 base; junction bases not matched to a gene: 3. Germline lookup yields CDR1 ENHRY and CDR2 SYGVKD.

The chain links TRBV7-2 to TRBJ1-5; the D gene is possibly TRBD1 (6 bases). The CDR3 is made up of 14 amino acids. V was shortened by 5 bases and J by 4 bases, with 12 bases between the two germline ends. In germline, CDR1 is SGHTA, CDR2 FQGNSA. In nucleotides, the CDR3 is TGTGCCAGCAGCCAGACAACAGGGAATCAGCCCCAGCATTTT. Amino acids: CASSQTTGNQPQHF.

This clonotype was counted once. The rearrangement joins TRBV9 to TRBJ1-2, with no clear D. Trimming cost V 0 bases and J 2 bases, with 8 bases left between them. CDR3 size: 14 residues. Germline V gives CDR1 SGDLS, CDR2 YYNGEE. This chain's CDR3 is CASSVAATNYGYTF. In nucleotides, the CDR3 is TGTGCCAGCAGCGTAGCGGCGACGAACTATGGCTACACCTTC.

The chain carries TRBV29-1 and TRBJ2-1, with D uncertain. The CDR3 loop spans 12 amino acids. Deletions cut 2 bases from V and 5 bases from J, with 7 bases between. Germline V gene data show CDR1 as SQVTM and CDR2 as ANQGSEA. The CDR3 DNA reads as TGCAGCGTTGAACCTATAAACAATGAGCAGTTCTTC. This codes for CSVEPINNEQFF.

Remarks on this clonotype: A junction boundary mismatches the germline segment, possibly from a read error. This chain joins TRBV4-2 and TRBJ1-4; 9 nucleotides line up with TRBD1. Germline lookup yields CDR1 LGHNA and CDR2 YNFKEQ. This CDR3 is built from 16 residues. The CDR3 is CASSQDWGQGGEELFF. In nucleotides, the CDR3 is TGTGCCAGCAGCCAAGATTGGGGACAGGGAGGTGAAGAACTGTTTTTT.

The V and J genes are TRBV6-2 or TRBV6-3 and TRBJ1-4, with 11 bases matching TRBD1. Germline CDR1 MNHEY, CDR2 SVGEGT. The CDR3 sequence is 16 residues long. V was clipped by 4 bases and J by 6 bases; unmatched bases: 7. This CDR3 reads CASSFQPGQGDEKLFF. The CDR3 bases are TGTGCCAGCAGTTTCCAACCGGGACAGGGGGATGAAAAACTGTTTTTT.

This clonotype has just a few counts. The chain joins TRBV7-2 to TRBJ2-7; TRBD2 matches at 9 bases. Germline-derived CDR1 and CDR2 are SGHTA and FQGNSA. The CDR3 extends over 15 amino acids. V lost 5 bases to trimming and J lost 4 bases; unmatched junction nucleotides: 9. The CDR3 spells CASSPAGTSRYEQYF. The CDR3 DNA sequence: TGTGCCAGCAGCCCCGCCGGGACTAGCAGATACGAGCAGTACTTC.

The chain combines TRBV7-3 with TRBJ2-3; a weak D match, TRBD2 (7 bases). The V gene lost 4 bases and the J gene lost 2 bases, with 13 bases spanning the gap. The V gene's germline CDR1 is SGHTA and CDR2 FQGTGA. The CDR3 is 15 residues long. The CDR3 reads CASSSRGGTTDTQYF. CDR3 DNA: TGTGCCAGCAGCTCTAGGGGGGGCACCACAGATACGCAGTATTTT.

With regard to this clonotype: A much larger clone lies a single base off, so this may be a read error. V usage is TRBV12-3 or TRBV12-4 and J usage is TRBJ2-4; perhaps D is TRBD1 or TRBD2 (5 bases each). The J call may be incorrect, as the DNA end agrees better with TRBJ2-7. The CDR3 spans 15 residues. CDR3 in amino acids: CVSSPREAVSYEQYF. Here the CDR3 DNA reads TGTGTCAGCAGCCCCAGGGAAGCGGTGTCCTACGAGCAGTACTTC.

This chain uses TRBV20-1 with TRBJ2-7, with D tentatively TRBD2 (5 bases). The closer fit of TRBJ2-5 to the DNA end suggests the J call may be wrong. CDR1 is DFQATT and CDR2 is SNEGSKA in the germline V gene (reference sequence). This CDR3 spans 12 amino acids. Here the CDR3 DNA reads TGCAGTGCTAGCATTAGCGTGGAGACCCAGTACTTC. Translated: CSASISVETQYF.

To note about this clonotype: The junction and the germline gene differ at one end; a read error may be behind it. The V gene is TRBV12-3 or TRBV12-4, the J gene TRBJ2-7; no clear D. The CDR3 extends over 13 amino acids. Here the CDR3 reads CASSLGGSCEQYF. The CDR3 DNA sequence: TGTGCCAGCAGTTTAGGCGGCTCCTGCGAGCAGTACTTC.

This sequence joins TRBV20-1 and TRBJ1-5, with 9 bases lining up with TRBD1. The CDR3 is made up of 16 amino acids. V trimming: 3 bases; J trimming: 1 base; junction bases outside the gene matches: 7. Germline CDR1 DFQATT, CDR2 SNEGSKA (reference sequence). The chain's CDR3 is CSASGDRDGSNQPQHF. In nucleotides, the CDR3 is TGCAGTGCTAGTGGGGACAGGGATGGGAGCAATCAGCCCCAGCATTTT.

This sequence joins TRBV12-3 or TRBV12-4 and TRBJ2-3; 12 bases agree with TRBD1. This CDR3 comprises 15 residues. V shed 6 bases and J 4 bases; nucleotides not matched to a gene: 5. This chain's CDR3 is CASRSGQGAPDTQYF. In DNA, the CDR3 is TGTGCCAGCAGGTCGGGACAGGGGGCCCCAGATACGCAGTATTTT.

The chain links TRBV20-1 to TRBJ2-7; D is unclear. V lost 0 bases to trimming and J lost 0 bases, with 12 bases between them. The CDR3 loop spans 15 amino acids. Germline values: CDR1 DFQATT, CDR2 SNEGSKA (reference sequence). The CDR3 coding sequence is TGCAGTGCTAGAGATGGTCCAGGAACCTCCTACGAGCAGTACTTC. Translation gives CSARDGPGTSYEQYF.

This sequence joins TRBV7-8 and TRBJ2-7; D call uncertain. V shed 1 base and J shed 0 bases, with 10 bases lying between them. The CDR3 length is 15 residues. Germline lookup yields CDR1 SGHVS and CDR2 FQNEAQ. DNA for the CDR3: TGTGCCAGCAGCTTAGGCAGAATAATCTCCTACGAGCAGTACTTC. Encoded protein: CASSLGRIISYEQYF.